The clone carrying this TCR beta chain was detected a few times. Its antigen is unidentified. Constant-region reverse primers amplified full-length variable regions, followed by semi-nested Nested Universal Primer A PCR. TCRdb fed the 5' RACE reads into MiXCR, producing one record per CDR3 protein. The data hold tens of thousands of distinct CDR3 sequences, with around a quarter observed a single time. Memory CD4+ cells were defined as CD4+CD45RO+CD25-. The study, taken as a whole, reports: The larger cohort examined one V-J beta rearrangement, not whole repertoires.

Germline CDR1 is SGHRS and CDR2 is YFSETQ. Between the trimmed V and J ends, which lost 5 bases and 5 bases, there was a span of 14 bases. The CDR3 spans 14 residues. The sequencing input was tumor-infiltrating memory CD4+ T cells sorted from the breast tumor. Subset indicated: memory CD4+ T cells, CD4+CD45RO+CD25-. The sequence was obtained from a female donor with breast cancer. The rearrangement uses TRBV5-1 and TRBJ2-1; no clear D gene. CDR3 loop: CASSLEPPNNEQFF. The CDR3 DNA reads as TGCGCCAGCAGTCTTGAACCCCCCAACAATGAGCAGTTCTTC.